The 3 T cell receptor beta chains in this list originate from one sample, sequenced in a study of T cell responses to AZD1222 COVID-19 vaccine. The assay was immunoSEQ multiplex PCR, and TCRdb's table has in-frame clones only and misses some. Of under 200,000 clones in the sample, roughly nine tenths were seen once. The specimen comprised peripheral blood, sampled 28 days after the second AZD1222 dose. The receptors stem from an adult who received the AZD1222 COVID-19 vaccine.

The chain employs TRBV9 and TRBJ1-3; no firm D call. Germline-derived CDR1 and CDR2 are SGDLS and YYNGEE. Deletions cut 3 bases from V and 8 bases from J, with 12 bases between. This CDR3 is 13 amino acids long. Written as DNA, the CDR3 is TGTGCCAGCAGCGATGGCGTTGCGGACACCATATATTTT. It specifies CASSDGVADTIYF.

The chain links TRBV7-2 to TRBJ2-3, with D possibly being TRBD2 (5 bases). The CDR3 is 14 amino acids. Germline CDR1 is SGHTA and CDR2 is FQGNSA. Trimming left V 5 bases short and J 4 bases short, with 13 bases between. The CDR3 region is CASSLLGGSDTQYF. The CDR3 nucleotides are TGTGCCAGCAGCCTACTAGGAGGCTCAGATACGCAGTATTTT.

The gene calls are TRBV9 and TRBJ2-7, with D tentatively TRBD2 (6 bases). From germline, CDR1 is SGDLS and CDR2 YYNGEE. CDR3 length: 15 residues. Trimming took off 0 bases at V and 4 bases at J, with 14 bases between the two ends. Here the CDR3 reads CASSVAAGRSYEQYF. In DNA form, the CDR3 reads TGTGCCAGCAGCGTAGCTGCAGGGAGGTCGTACGAGCAGTACTTC.